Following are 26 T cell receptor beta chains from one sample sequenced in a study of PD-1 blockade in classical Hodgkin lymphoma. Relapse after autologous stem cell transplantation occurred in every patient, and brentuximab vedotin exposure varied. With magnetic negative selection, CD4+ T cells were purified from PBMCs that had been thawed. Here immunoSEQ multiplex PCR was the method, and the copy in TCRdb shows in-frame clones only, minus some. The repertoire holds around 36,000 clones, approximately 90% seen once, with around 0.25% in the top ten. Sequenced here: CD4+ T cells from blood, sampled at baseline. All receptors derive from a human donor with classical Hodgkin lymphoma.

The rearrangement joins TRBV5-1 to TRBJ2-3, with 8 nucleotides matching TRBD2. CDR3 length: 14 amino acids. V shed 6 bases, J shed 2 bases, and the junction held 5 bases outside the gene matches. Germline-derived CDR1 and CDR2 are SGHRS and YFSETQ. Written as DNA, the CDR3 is TGCGCCAGCACCTCGGGAGGGTTCACAGATACGCAGTATTTT. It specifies CASTSGGFTDTQYF.

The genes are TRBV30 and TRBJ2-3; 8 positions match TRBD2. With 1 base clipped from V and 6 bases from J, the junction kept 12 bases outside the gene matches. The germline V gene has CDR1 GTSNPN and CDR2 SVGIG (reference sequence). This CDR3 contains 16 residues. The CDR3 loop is CAWSGRVSGDRDTQYF. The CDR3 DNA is TGTGCCTGGAGTGGTCGGGTTAGCGGGGATAGGGATACGCAGTATTTT. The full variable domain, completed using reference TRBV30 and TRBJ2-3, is SQTIHQWPATLVQPVGSPLSLECTVEGTSNPNLYWYRQAAGRGLQLLFYSVGIGQISSEVPQNLSASRPQDRQFILSSKKLLLSDSGFYLCAWSGRVSGDRDTQYFGPGTRLTVL.

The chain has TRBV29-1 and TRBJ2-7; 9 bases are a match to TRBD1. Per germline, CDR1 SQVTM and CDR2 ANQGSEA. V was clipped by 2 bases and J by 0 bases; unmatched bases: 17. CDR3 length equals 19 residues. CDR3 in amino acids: CSVETPGRTGEIFSYEQYF. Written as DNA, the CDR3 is TGCAGCGTTGAAACCCCCGGAAGGACAGGGGAAATCTTCTCCTACGAGCAGTACTTC.

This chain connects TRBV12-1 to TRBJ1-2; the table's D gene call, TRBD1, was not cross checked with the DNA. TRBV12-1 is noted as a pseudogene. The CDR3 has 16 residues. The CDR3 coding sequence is TGTGCCAGCAGCTTTCCCCTACAGGGGGTTAACTATGGCTACACCTTC. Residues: CASSFPLQGVNYGYTF.

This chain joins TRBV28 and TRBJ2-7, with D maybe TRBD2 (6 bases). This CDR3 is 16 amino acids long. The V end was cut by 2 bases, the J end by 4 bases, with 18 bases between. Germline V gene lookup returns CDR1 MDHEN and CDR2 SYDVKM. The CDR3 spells CASSLTSGGMGYEQYF. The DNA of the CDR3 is TGTGCCAGCAGTTTAACGTCCGGGGGTATGGGGTACGAGCAGTACTTC.

The CDR3 is CASSSDRQGTDTQYF. The CDR3 coding sequence is TGCGCCAGCAGCTCGGACCGTCAGGGCACAGATACGCAGTATTTT. This chain uses TRBV5-1 with TRBJ2-3; D not certain. V lost 3 bases, J lost 1 base, and 12 bases lay in between. The CDR3 covers 15 residues. Germline V lookup: CDR1 SGHRS, CDR2 YFSETQ.

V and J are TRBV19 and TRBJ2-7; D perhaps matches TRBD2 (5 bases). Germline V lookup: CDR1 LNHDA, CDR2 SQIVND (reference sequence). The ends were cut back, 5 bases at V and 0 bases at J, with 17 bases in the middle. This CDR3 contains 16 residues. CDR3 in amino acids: CASSPPGGGFSYEQYF. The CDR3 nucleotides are TGTGCCAGTAGTCCACCAGGCGGCGGGTTCTCCTACGAGCAGTACTTC.

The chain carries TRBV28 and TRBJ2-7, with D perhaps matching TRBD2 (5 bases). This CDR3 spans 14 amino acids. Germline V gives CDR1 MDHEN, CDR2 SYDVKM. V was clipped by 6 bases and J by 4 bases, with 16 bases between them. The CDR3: CASSEYATTYEQYF. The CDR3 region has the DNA TGTGCCAGCAGCGAGTACGCGACTACTTACGAGCAGTACTTC.

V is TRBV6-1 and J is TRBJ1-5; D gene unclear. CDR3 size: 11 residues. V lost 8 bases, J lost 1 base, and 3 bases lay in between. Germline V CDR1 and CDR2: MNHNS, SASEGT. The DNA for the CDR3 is TGTGCCAGCCAGAGCAATCAGCCCCAGCATTTT. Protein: CASQSNQPQHF.

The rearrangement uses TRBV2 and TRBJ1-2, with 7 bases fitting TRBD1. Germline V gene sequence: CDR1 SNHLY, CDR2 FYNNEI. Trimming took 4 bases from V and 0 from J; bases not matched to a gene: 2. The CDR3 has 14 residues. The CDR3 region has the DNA TGTGCCAGCAGTGGGGACAGTGCTAACTATGGCTACACCTTC. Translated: CASSGDSANYGYTF.

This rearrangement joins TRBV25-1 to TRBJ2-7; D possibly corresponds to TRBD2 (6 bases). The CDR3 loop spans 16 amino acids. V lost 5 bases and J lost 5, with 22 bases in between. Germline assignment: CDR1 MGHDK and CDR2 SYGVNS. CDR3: CASSPLLPGLNDEQYF. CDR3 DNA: TGTGCCAGCAGTCCACTGCTACCGGGACTCAACGACGAGCAGTACTTC.

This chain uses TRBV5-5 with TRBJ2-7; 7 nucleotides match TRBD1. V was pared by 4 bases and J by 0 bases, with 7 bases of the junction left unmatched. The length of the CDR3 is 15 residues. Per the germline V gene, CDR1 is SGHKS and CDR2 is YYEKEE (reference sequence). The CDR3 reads CASSLQGVSSYEQYF. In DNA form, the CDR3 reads TGTGCCAGCAGCCTTCAGGGGGTAAGCTCCTACGAGCAGTACTTC.

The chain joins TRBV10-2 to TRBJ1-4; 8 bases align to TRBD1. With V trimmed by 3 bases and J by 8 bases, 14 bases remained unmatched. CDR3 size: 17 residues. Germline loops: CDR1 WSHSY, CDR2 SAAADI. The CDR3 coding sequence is TGCGCCAGCAGTGATAACAGGGGGAGAGAGTGGTACGAAAAACTGTTTTTT. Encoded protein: CASSDNRGREWYEKLFF.

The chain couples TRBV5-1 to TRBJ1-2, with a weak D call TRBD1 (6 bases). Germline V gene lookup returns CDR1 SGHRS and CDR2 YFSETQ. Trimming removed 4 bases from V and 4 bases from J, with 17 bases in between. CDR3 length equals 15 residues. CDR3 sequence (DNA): TGCGCCAGCAGCCCAGGACAGCCCGGGAGCTATGGCTACACCTTC. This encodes CASSPGQPGSYGYTF.

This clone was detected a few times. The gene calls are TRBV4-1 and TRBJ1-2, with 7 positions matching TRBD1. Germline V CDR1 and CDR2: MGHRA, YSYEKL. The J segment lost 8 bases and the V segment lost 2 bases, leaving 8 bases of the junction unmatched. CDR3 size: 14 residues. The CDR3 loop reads CASSQPDRAGGYTF. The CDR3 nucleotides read TGCGCCAGCAGCCAACCCGACAGGGCGGGCGGCTACACCTTC.

Here the CDR3 DNA reads TGTGCCAGCAGCTCTACTAGAAAGAATGAGCAGTTCTTC. This gives the protein CASSSTRKNEQFF. The rearrangement links TRBV5-4 to TRBJ2-1; D may be TRBD2 (5 bases). Germline values: CDR1 SGHNT, CDR2 YYREEE (reference sequence). V was trimmed by 3 bases and J by 7 bases, leaving 11 bases between them. The CDR3 consists of 13 residues.

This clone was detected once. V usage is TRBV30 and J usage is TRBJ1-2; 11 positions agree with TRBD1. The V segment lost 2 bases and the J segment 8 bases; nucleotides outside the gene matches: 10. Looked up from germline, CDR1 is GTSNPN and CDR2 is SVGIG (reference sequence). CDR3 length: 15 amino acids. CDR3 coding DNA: TGTGCCTGGAGTACCCTGGACAGGGGGCTAGGGGGCTACACCTTC. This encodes CAWSTLDRGLGGYTF.

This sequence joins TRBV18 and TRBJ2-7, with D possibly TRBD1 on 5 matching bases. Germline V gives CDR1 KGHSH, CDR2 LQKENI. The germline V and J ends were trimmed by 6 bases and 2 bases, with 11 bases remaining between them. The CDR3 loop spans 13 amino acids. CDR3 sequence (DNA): TGTGCCAGCTCCCCCGACAGCACCTACGAGCAGTACTTC. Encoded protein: CASSPDSTYEQYF.

The CDR3 DNA reads TGTGCCAGTACTCCCCTCCTGGGACTTTTAGGAGCGTATGGCTACACCTTC. This codes for CASTPLLGLLGAYGYTF. The rearrangement uses TRBV19 and TRBJ1-2; a weak D match, TRBD1 (5 bases). This CDR3 region has 17 residues. CDR1 and CDR2 from the germline V gene are LNHDA and SQIVND (reference sequence). V was pared by 7 bases and J by 5 bases, with 26 bases between. Variable domain in full (rest from reference TRBV19 and TRBJ1-2): DGGITQSPKYLFRKEGQNVTLSCEQNLNHDAMYWYRQDPGQGLRLIYYSQIVNDFQKGDIAEGYSVSREKKESFPLTVTSAQKNPTAFYLCASTPLLGLLGAYGYTFGSGTRLTVV.

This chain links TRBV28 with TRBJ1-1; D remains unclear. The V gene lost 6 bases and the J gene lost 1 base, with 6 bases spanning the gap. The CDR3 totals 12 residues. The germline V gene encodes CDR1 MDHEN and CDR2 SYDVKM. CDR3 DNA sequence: TGTGCCAGCAGACTTTGGAACACTGAAGCTTTCTTT. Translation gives CASRLWNTEAFF.

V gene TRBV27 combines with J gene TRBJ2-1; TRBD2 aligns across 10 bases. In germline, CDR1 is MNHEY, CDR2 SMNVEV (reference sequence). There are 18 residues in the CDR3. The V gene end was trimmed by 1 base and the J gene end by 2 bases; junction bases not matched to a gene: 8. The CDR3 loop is CASSLLSSGSYPYNEQFF. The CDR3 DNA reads TGTGCCAGCAGTTTATTATCTAGCGGGAGTTACCCCTACAATGAGCAGTTCTTC.

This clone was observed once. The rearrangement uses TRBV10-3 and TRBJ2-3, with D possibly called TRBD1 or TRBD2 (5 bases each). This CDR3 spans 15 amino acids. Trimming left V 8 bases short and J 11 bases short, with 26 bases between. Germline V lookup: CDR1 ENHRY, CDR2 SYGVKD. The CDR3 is CAISKVDSGGRRQYF. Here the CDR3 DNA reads TGTGCCATCTCCAAGGTCGATAGTGGGGGAAGGAGGCAGTATTTT.

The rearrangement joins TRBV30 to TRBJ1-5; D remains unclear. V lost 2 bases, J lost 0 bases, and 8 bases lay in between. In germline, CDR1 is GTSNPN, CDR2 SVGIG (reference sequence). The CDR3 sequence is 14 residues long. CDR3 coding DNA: TGTGCCTGGAGTAAGGATTATAGCAATCAGCCCCAGCATTTT. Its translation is CAWSKDYSNQPQHF. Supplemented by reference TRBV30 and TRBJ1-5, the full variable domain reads SQTIHQWPATLVQPVGSPLSLECTVEGTSNPNLYWYRQAAGRGLQLLFYSVGIGQISSEVPQNLSASRPQDRQFILSSKKLLLSDSGFYLCAWSKDYSNQPQHFGDGTRLSIL.

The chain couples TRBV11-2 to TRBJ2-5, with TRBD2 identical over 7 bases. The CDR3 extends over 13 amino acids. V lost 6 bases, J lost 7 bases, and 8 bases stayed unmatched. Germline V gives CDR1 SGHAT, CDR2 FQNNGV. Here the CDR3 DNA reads TGTGCCAGCAGGATCCTTGGGGGGGGGACCCAGTACTTC. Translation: CASRILGGGTQYF.

The CDR3 loop is CASSYSKGGGETQYF. The CDR3 DNA reads TGTGCCAGCAGTTACTCGAAAGGGGGCGGTGAGACCCAGTACTTC. This chain connects TRBV6-5 to TRBJ2-5; TRBD1 matches at 7 bases. The germline gives CDR1 MNHEY, CDR2 SVGAGI. V lost 0 bases, J lost 5 bases, and 6 bases stayed unmatched. This CDR3 spans 15 amino acids.

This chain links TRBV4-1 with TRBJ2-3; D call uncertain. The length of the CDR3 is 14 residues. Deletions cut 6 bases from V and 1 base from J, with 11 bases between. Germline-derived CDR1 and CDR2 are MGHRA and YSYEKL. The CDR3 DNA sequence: TGCGCCAGCAGTGAGACTCCCCGCACAGATACGCAGTATTTT. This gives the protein CASSETPRTDTQYF.